The clone carrying this T cell receptor beta chain was found once. The data belong to a study of blood T cell repertoires in COVID-19. Study summary: There were acute and convalescent COVID-19 samples, and they came from the United States, Italy and Spain. The cDNA or gDNA used as material had been derived from T cells, B-cell-depleted T cells, or PBMCs.

The CDR3 loop spans 13 amino acids. The germline CDR1 and CDR2 sequences are SGDLS and YYNGEE. Trimming pared 4 bases from V and 5 bases from J, leaving 9 bases between. Cohort allocation depended upon clinical history that participants reported. Source study methods: How many nucleated cells were present was estimated from reference gene primer amplification. Only in-frame clones appear in the TCRdb table, and some are missing; sequencing was by immunoSEQ multiplex PCR. That table supplies the V and J calls and clone size; D and trimming were determined from the DNA. The sample records about 320,000 clones, about 85% being singletons.

The chain employs TRBV9 and TRBJ1-4, with a weak D call TRBD1 (5 bases). Source material: PBMCs or T cells enriched from blood (not recorded which). This receptor was taken from a woman in her thirties who had been exposed to COVID-19. In nucleotides, the CDR3 is TGTGCCAGCAGCCCCGGGGGAAATGAAAAACTGTTTTTT. This codes for CASSPGGNEKLFF. The full variable domain, its missing parts supplied by reference TRBV9 and TRBJ1-4, is DSGVTQTPKHLITATGQRVTLRCSPRSGDLSVYWYQQSLDQGLQFLIQYYNGEERAKGNILERFSAQQFPDLHSELNLSSLELGDSALYFCASSPGGNEKLFFGSGTQLSVL.